Below are 13 T cell receptor beta chains sequenced from a single sample in a study of blood T cell repertoires in COVID-19. Measured with immunoSEQ multiplex PCR; TCRdb has only the in-frame clones, and not every one. The sample shows around 420,000 clones, 88% of them seen only once. Sequencing used PBMCs or T cells enriched from blood (not recorded which). These receptors originate from a middle-aged woman with acute COVID-19.

This sequence joins TRBV30 and TRBJ2-5; possible D gene TRBD1, 6 bases. Trimming removed 4 bases at V and 2 bases at J, with 8 bases between. Per the germline V gene, CDR1 is GTSNPN and CDR2 is SVGIG (reference sequence). The CDR3 has 12 residues. The CDR3 is CAWTGVQETQYF. Written as DNA, the CDR3 is TGTGCCTGGACAGGGGTACAAGAGACCCAGTACTTC.

The chain links TRBV6-5 to TRBJ1-1; 7 positions agree with TRBD1. From germline, CDR1 is MNHEY and CDR2 SVGAGI. V shed 6 bases, J shed 3 bases, and the junction held 10 bases outside the gene matches. The CDR3 length is 15 residues. CDR3 sequence: CASRYQGGSYTEAFF. The CDR3 DNA reads as TGTGCCAGCAGATACCAGGGGGGAAGTTACACTGAAGCTTTCTTT.

The rearrangement joins TRBV24-1 to TRBJ2-7, with D unclear. Germline CDR1 is KGHDR and CDR2 is SFDVKD. The V gene lost 3 bases and the J gene lost 5 bases, with 10 bases spanning the gap. The CDR3 is made up of 13 amino acids. In DNA form, the CDR3 reads TGTGCCACCAGTGATCGTGACATCCACGAGCAGTACTTC. Translated: CATSDRDIHEQYF.

The chain combines TRBV7-6 with TRBJ2-3; 12 bases are a match to TRBD1. Germline assignment: CDR1 SGHVS and CDR2 FNYEAQ. The CDR3 loop spans 15 amino acids. The V and J ends lost 5 bases and 5 bases, in that order; junction bases with no gene match: 5. This CDR3 reads CASSGGTGGRDTQYF. CDR3 nucleotide sequence: TGTGCCAGCAGCGGGGGGACAGGGGGCAGAGATACGCAGTATTTT.

The chain joins TRBV30 to TRBJ1-1; D gene unclear. Germline lookup yields CDR1 GTSNPN and CDR2 SVGIG (reference sequence). V lost 5 bases and J lost 5, with 12 bases in between. This CDR3 is built from 12 residues. The CDR3 bases are TGTGCCTGGGACGGGGTTGGGACTGAAGCTTTCTTT. Residues: CAWDGVGTEAFF.

The chain links TRBV24-1 to TRBJ2-2; 10 bases fit TRBD2. Germline CDR1 KGHDR, CDR2 SFDVKD. The CDR3 has 19 residues. J lost 6 bases, V lost 1 base, and 13 bases had no gene match. The CDR3 DNA reads TGTGCCACCAGTGATTTAAGGCCTAGCGGGGGCTACGGGGCCGGGGAGCTGTTTTTT. It yields the protein CATSDLRPSGGYGAGELFF.

Points on this clone: This sample also contains other DNA sequences that code for the same CDR3. V gene TRBV18 combines with J gene TRBJ1-2; possibly TRBD1 for D (6 bases). CDR3 length equals 14 residues. V was shortened by 3 bases and J by 2 bases, with 10 bases between the two germline ends. In germline, CDR1 is KGHSH, CDR2 LQKENI. CDR3 region: CASSPNRENYGYTF. For the CDR3, the DNA is TGTGCCAGCTCACCGAACAGGGAGAACTATGGCTACACCTTC.

The chain joins TRBV2 to TRBJ1-5, with D uncertain. Deletions cut 5 bases from V and 3 bases from J, with 8 bases between. There are 13 residues in the CDR3. Germline values: CDR1 SNHLY, CDR2 FYNNEI. CDR3 in DNA: TGTGCCAGCAGTCAGGAAGTCAATCAGCCCCAGCATTTT. Its translation: CASSQEVNQPQHF.

This chain joins TRBV7-9 and TRBJ2-1, with 8 bases matching TRBD2. Germline V gene lookup returns CDR1 SEHNR and CDR2 FQNEAQ (reference sequence). This CDR3 contains 12 residues. V shed 5 bases and J 10 bases; nucleotides not matched to a gene: 4. CDR3: CASSRGGREQFF. The CDR3 nucleotides read TGTGCCAGCAGCCGCGGGGGGCGGGAGCAGTTCTTC.

The genes are TRBV24-1 and TRBJ2-3; 9 bases map to TRBD1. V lost 4 bases, J lost 6 bases, and 4 bases stayed unmatched. The CDR3 is made up of 14 amino acids. From germline, CDR1 is KGHDR and CDR2 SFDVKD. CDR3 protein: CATSDPGTGDTQYF. The CDR3 DNA reads as TGTGCCACCAGTGACCCAGGGACAGGGGATACGCAGTATTTT.

V gene TRBV4-1 combines with J gene TRBJ1-2, with TRBD1 matching 7 bases. CDR1 and CDR2 from the germline V gene are MGHRA and YSYEKL. This CDR3 is built from 17 residues. Unmatched junction bases numbered 10, after V lost 1 base and J lost 2 bases. The CDR3 loop is CASSQGGQTGVNYGYTF. The CDR3 bases are TGCGCCAGCAGCCAAGGAGGTCAAACAGGGGTAAACTATGGCTACACCTTC.

This sequence joins TRBV24-1 and TRBJ2-1; D may be TRBD2 (5 bases). V dropped 4 bases and J dropped 0 bases, with 12 bases sitting between them. Germline V gives CDR1 KGHDR, CDR2 SFDVKD. This CDR3 has 16 amino acids. This CDR3 is CATSEDVGSSYNEQFF. The CDR3, as DNA: TGTGCCACCAGTGAAGACGTGGGGAGCTCCTACAATGAGCAGTTCTTC.

This rearrangement joins TRBV19 to TRBJ1-1; D remains unclear. Trimming left V 3 bases short and J 5 bases short, with 4 bases between. The CDR3 covers 11 residues. The germline V gene has CDR1 LNHDA and CDR2 SQIVND (reference sequence). CDR3 nucleotide sequence: TGTGCCAGTAGTATGTTAACTGAAGCTTTCTTT. It yields the protein CASSMLTEAFF.